These 32 T cell receptor beta chains originate from one sample sequenced in a study of T cells in Graves' hyperthyroidism and ophthalmopathy. RNA transcripts were the template for amplifying TCR beta CDR3 regions. HTBI primers were the set used in a first-round RT-PCR of the TCR CDR3. One entry per CDR3 protein, called by TCRdb with MiXCR from the multiplex PCR reads. The table records about half a million distinct CDR3 sequences, around 15% of them present only once. The specimen sequenced was blood. The source is a woman aged 25 to 39 with Graves' ophthalmopathy.

This clonotype has just a few counts. This chain links TRBV24-1 with TRBJ1-5; D gene ambiguous. CDR1 is KGHDR, CDR2 SFDVKD, per germline. V gave up 5 bases and J gave up 4 bases, with 8 bases separating them. The CDR3 length is 13 residues. The CDR3: CATSGVGNQPQHF. The CDR3 DNA is TGTGCCACCAGTGGGGTCGGAAATCAGCCCCAGCATTTT.

This clonotype has ten or more counts. This sequence joins TRBV30 and TRBJ2-7, with TRBD2 matching over 8 bases. V was clipped by 4 bases and J by 3 bases; unmatched bases: 8. CDR3 length equals 14 residues. Germline loops: CDR1 GTSNPN, CDR2 SVGIG (reference sequence). CDR3 bases: TGTGCCTGGAACTCCCCCGGGGGGGGCTACGAGCAGTACTTC. It yields the protein CAWNSPGGGYEQYF. Complete variable domain (other parts from reference TRBV30 and TRBJ2-7): SQTIHQWPATLVQPVGSPLSLECTVEGTSNPNLYWYRQAAGRGLQLLFYSVGIGQISSEVPQNLSASRPQDRQFILSSKKLLLSDSGFYLCAWNSPGGGYEQYFGPGTRLTVT.

This clonotype has just a few counts. A much bigger clone sits one base away, suggesting this may be a read error. The gene calls are TRBV6-2 or TRBV6-3 and TRBJ2-7; 10 positions agree with TRBD2. CDR1 is MNHEY and CDR2 is SVGEGT in the germline V gene. The CDR3 totals 14 residues. CDR3 nucleotide sequence: TGTGCCACGCAACCAGCGGGAGGGAACTACGGGCAGTACTTC. Encoded protein: CATQPAGGNYGQYF.

At least ten counts were recorded for this clonotype. Written as DNA, the CDR3 is TGTGCCAGCATCGGCGGGAGGGCCTACGAGCAGTACTTC. It is translated as CASIGGRAYEQYF. J is TRBJ2-7 and V is TRBV6-2 or TRBV6-3; 9 nucleotides match TRBD2. The ends lost 7 bases at V and 2 bases at J; junction bases unmatched: 3. CDR1 MNHEY and CDR2 SVGEGT come from the germline V gene. The CDR3 has 13 amino acids.

This clonotype was counted many times. The chain carries TRBV6-1 and TRBJ2-2; D gene uncertain. The CDR3 is 16 residues long. The germline V gene has CDR1 MNHNS and CDR2 SASEGT. V was cut by 7 bases and J by 0 bases, with 15 bases left in between. The CDR3 region is CASTLRRETNTGELFF. CDR3 nucleotide sequence: TGTGCCAGCACCCTGCGTAGGGAAACGAACACCGGGGAGCTGTTTTTT.

This clonotype appeared many times. The chain combines TRBV11-2 with TRBJ1-1, with D uncertain. This CDR3 contains 14 residues. V was cut by 0 bases and J by 3 bases, with 8 bases left in between. From germline, CDR1 is SGHAT and CDR2 FQNNGV. The CDR3 reads CASSLDHRYTEAFF. The CDR3 DNA reads TGTGCCAGCAGCTTAGATCATCGGTACACTGAAGCTTTCTTT.

This clonotype has at least ten counts. V and J are TRBV2 and TRBJ2-5; D gene uncertain. Trimming pared 6 bases from V and 2 bases from J, leaving 16 bases between. This CDR3 region has 15 residues. Looked up from germline, CDR1 is SNHLY and CDR2 is FYNNEI. CDR3 bases: TGTGCCAGCAGCTACGAAGACACCGCACAAGAGACCCAGTACTTC. Translating it yields CASSYEDTAQETQYF.

This clonotype was counted ten times or more. DNA for the CDR3: TGTGCCAGCAGTTACCGAGGAGGGACCATCAATGAGCAGTTCTTC. Protein sequence: CASSYRGGTINEQFF. The chain has TRBV6-2 or TRBV6-3 and TRBJ2-1; possibly TRBD2 for D (6 bases). V lost 2 bases and J lost 6, with 14 bases in between. CDR1 is MNHEY, CDR2 SVGEGT, per germline. The CDR3 contains 15 residues.

This clonotype was recorded many times. CDR3: CASTKSNTGELFF. Here the CDR3 DNA reads TGTGCCAGCACTAAATCGAACACCGGGGAGCTGTTTTTT. The V gene is TRBV11-2, the J gene TRBJ2-2, with unresolved D. The germline V and J ends were trimmed by 7 bases and 0 bases, with 6 bases remaining between them. Germline assignment: CDR1 SGHAT and CDR2 FQNNGV. This CDR3 is built from 13 residues.

The J gene is TRBJ2-1, the V gene TRBV19, with D tentatively TRBD1 or TRBD2 (5 bases each). The V gene's germline CDR1 is LNHDA and CDR2 SQIVND (reference sequence). With 0 bases removed from V and 4 bases from J, the gap between germline ends came to 7 bases. This CDR3 is 14 amino acids long. In nucleotides, the CDR3 is TGTGCCAGTAGTATAGATGGGGGATACAATGAGCAGTTCTTC. This encodes CASSIDGGYNEQFF. The full variable domain, rest sourced from reference TRBV19 and TRBJ2-1, is DGGITQSPKYLFRKEGQNVTLSCEQNLNHDAMYWYRQDPGQGLRLIYYSQIVNDFQKGDIAEGYSVSREKKESFPLTVTSAQKNPTAFYLCASSIDGGYNEQFFGPGTRLTVL.

CDR3 residues: CASSQDRGIGELFF. For the CDR3, the DNA is TGCGCCAGCAGCCAAGATCGGGGGATCGGGGAGCTGTTTTTT. The rearrangement joins TRBV4-1 to TRBJ2-2; a weak D match, TRBD2 (6 bases). Germline V gene data show CDR1 as MGHRA and CDR2 as YSYEKL. The CDR3 loop spans 14 amino acids. Trimming stripped 0 bases from V and 7 bases from J, with 9 bases between.

This clonotype showed up just a few times. V and J are TRBV29-1 and TRBJ2-1; TRBD2 matches at 13 bases. The germline gives CDR1 SQVTM, CDR2 ANQGSEA. The CDR3 sequence is 18 residues long. V gave up 3 bases and J gave up 0 bases; unmatched junction bases: 8. The CDR3 loop reads CSVEGLAGNLSSYNEQFF. CDR3 bases: TGCAGCGTTGAGGGACTAGCGGGGAACCTGAGCTCCTACAATGAGCAGTTCTTC.

This clonotype showed up many times. This rearrangement joins TRBV5-1 to TRBJ1-1, with a possible D match to TRBD1 (5 bases). Germline-derived CDR1 and CDR2 are SGHRS and YFSETQ. The CDR3 runs 15 residues. Trimming took 6 bases from V and 0 from J, leaving 15 bases between them. The CDR3 spells CASMVDTFMNTEAFF. CDR3 sequence (DNA): TGCGCCAGCATGGTGGACACCTTCATGAACACTGAAGCTTTCTTT.

This clonotype was seen a few times. This chain uses TRBV4-3 with TRBJ2-5, with D uncertain. The length of the CDR3 is 14 residues. V shed 0 bases and J shed 4 bases, with 9 bases lying between them. In germline, CDR1 is LGHNA, CDR2 YSLEER. The DNA for the CDR3 is TGCGCCAGCAGCCAAGATTCAGTCGGAGAGACCCAGTACTTC. As protein: CASSQDSVGETQYF.

At least ten counts were recorded for this clonotype. The J gene is TRBJ2-7, the V gene TRBV7-2; D ambiguous. With 0 bases removed from V and 3 bases from J, the gap between germline ends came to 15 bases. CDR3 length: 16 amino acids. Germline-derived CDR1 and CDR2 are SGHTA and FQGNSA. The CDR3 region has the DNA TGTGCCAGCAGCTTAGCACGTCCTTCAGAAGGCTACGAGCAGTACTTC. Its protein is CASSLARPSEGYEQYF.

This clonotype was observed many times. The CDR3 sequence is CSATLIVSSYEQYF. The CDR3 DNA follows: TGCAGTGCTACCCTGATAGTCAGCTCCTACGAGCAGTACTTC. This chain connects TRBV20-1 to TRBJ2-7; unclear D gene. CDR3 length equals 14 residues. Trimming left V 4 bases short and J 0 bases short, with 13 bases between. The germline V gene has CDR1 DFQATT and CDR2 SNEGSKA (reference sequence).

Ten or more counts support this clonotype. The chain uses TRBV29-1 and TRBJ1-1; D is unresolved. The length of the CDR3 is 12 residues. The germline gives CDR1 SQVTM, CDR2 ANQGSEA. The V and J ends lost 0 bases and 8 bases respectively, with 10 bases between them. The CDR3 here is CSVEDLLGEAFF. DNA for the CDR3: TGCAGCGTTGAAGATCTGTTAGGGGAAGCTTTCTTT.

In this sample, this clonotype turned up a few times. The CDR3 sequence: CASSLVPGGTGELFF. The CDR3 region has the DNA TGTGCCAGCAGCTTAGTACCGGGAGGAACCGGGGAGCTGTTTTTT. The V and J genes are TRBV7-2 and TRBJ2-2; 7 bases fit TRBD2. CDR3 size: 15 residues. The germline CDR1 and CDR2 sequences are SGHTA and FQGNSA. The J segment lost 5 bases and the V segment lost 1 base, leaving 4 bases of the junction unmatched.

About this clonotype itself: Since the CDR3 does not end with the conserved phenylalanine or tryptophan, this likely comes from a read error. V usage is TRBV30 and J usage is TRBJ2-3, with 10 bases identical to TRBD2. This CDR3 is 13 amino acids long. J gave up 5 bases and V 1 base, and 0 bases lay outside the gene matches. CDR1 GTSNPN and CDR2 SVGIG come from the germline V gene (reference sequence). CDR3 sequence (DNA): TGTGCCTGGAGTGGGACTAGCGGAGATACGCAGTATCTT. Translated: CAWSGTSGDTQYL.

V usage is TRBV14 and J usage is TRBJ2-1, with 8 bases matching TRBD2. The CDR3 covers 20 residues. From germline, CDR1 is SGHDN and CDR2 FVKESK. After removal of 0 bases from V and 0 bases from J, the junction contained 13 bases not matched to a gene. The CDR3: CASSQDRVYRREASYNEQFF. The CDR3 nucleotides read TGTGCCAGCAGCCAAGATCGGGTGTATCGGCGGGAGGCCTCCTACAATGAGCAGTTCTTC.

This chain uses TRBV20-1 with TRBJ2-7; 8 nucleotides align to TRBD2. J gave up 3 bases and V 2 bases, and 3 bases lay outside the gene matches. The CDR3 totals 13 residues. Germline assignment: CDR1 DFQATT and CDR2 SNEGSKA (reference sequence). CDR3 in amino acids: CSARSGSNYEQYF. CDR3 DNA sequence: TGCAGTGCTAGAAGCGGGAGTAACTACGAGCAGTACTTC.

V is TRBV19 and J is TRBJ1-5; D may be TRBD1 (6 bases). Trimming pared 10 bases from V and 6 bases from J, leaving 19 bases between. The V gene's germline CDR1 is LNHDA and CDR2 SQIVND (reference sequence). The CDR3 runs to 14 residues. CDR3 DNA sequence: TGTGCCACAGACCCGGGGACAATAAGTCAGCCCCAGCATTTT. It translates to CATDPGTISQPQHF.

This chain connects TRBV5-4 to TRBJ1-6; a weak D match, TRBD1 (5 bases). V was shortened by 0 bases and J by 6 bases, with 10 bases between the two germline ends. The CDR3 spans 15 residues. Germline V gene sequence: CDR1 SGHNT, CDR2 YYREEE (reference sequence). The CDR3 bases are TGTGCCAGCAGCTTGGGAGGGGCCGGTAATTCACCCCTCCACTTT. This gives the protein CASSLGGAGNSPLHF.

Regarding this clonotype: A much larger clone is a single base away; this may be a read error. V and J are TRBV5-1 and TRBJ2-7; 9 nucleotides line up with TRBD2. CDR1 and CDR2 (germline): SGHRS, YFSETQ. The CDR3 is 16 residues long. The CDR3 coding sequence is TGCGCCAGCGGCTTGGATGGAGCGGGAGGTCCCTGGGAGCAGTACTTC. Translated: CASGLDGAGGPWEQYF.

The chain has TRBV4-3 and TRBJ2-2; D assignment may be TRBD1 or TRBD2 (5 bases each). The V end lost 0 bases, the J end lost 8 bases, and 13 bases lay between the germline ends. This CDR3 is built from 15 residues. Germline assignment: CDR1 LGHNA and CDR2 YSLEER. The CDR3 coding sequence is TGCGCCAGCAGCCAAGAGGGACCTATCAGTGGGGAGCTGTTTTTT. This sequence encodes CASSQEGPISGELFF.

This clonotype has a count of ten or more. The chain has TRBV3-1 and TRBJ2-1; D is unresolved. V was cut by 1 base and J by 6 bases, with 7 bases left in between. Germline loops: CDR1 LGHDT, CDR2 YNNKEL (reference sequence). The CDR3 contains 13 residues. The CDR3 sequence: CASSQVTTNEQFF. The CDR3 bases are TGTGCCAGCAGCCAAGTTACAACCAATGAGCAGTTCTTC.

The sample holds a few counts of this clonotype. The chain recombines TRBV7-9 with TRBJ1-4; D is unresolved. V dropped 5 bases and J dropped 0 bases, with 10 bases sitting between them. Germline V gene lookup returns CDR1 SEHNR and CDR2 FQNEAQ (reference sequence). The CDR3 totals 15 residues. The CDR3 reads CASSGYTTTNEKLFF. The CDR3 coding sequence is TGTGCCAGCAGCGGATATACCACAACTAATGAAAAACTGTTTTTT.

This clonotype showed up just a few times. V and J are TRBV5-4 and TRBJ2-5; the match to TRBD2 covers 9 bases. CDR1 SGHNT and CDR2 YYREEE come from the germline V gene (reference sequence). The V and J ends lost 2 bases and 4 bases, in that order; junction bases with no gene match: 6. The CDR3 totals 15 residues. The DNA of the CDR3 is TGTGCCAGCAGCTTTGGCGGGAGGGGGGGAGAGACCCAGTACTTC. Its translation is CASSFGGRGGETQYF.

This clonotype was seen repeatedly, ten times or more. V and J are TRBV7-2 and TRBJ2-1; D is undetermined. The germline V gene has CDR1 SGHTA and CDR2 FQGNSA. The CDR3 consists of 14 residues. Trimming took 0 bases from V and 0 from J, leaving 3 bases between them. Here the CDR3 DNA reads TGTGCCAGCAGCTTAGCTGACTCCTACAATGAGCAGTTCTTC. It encodes CASSLADSYNEQFF. Full variable domain (outside the CDR3, taken from reference TRBV7-2 and TRBJ2-1): GAGVSQSPSNKVTEKGKDVELRCDPISGHTALYWYRQSLGQGLEFLIYFQGNSAPDKSGLPSDRFSAERTGGSVSTLTIQRTQQEDSAVYLCASSLADSYNEQFFGPGTRLTVL.

This clonotype turned up a few times. CDR3 sequence: CASSGSGVTQYF. CDR3 in DNA: TGTGCCAGCAGCGGATCTGGGGTAACCCAGTACTTC. This chain connects TRBV9 to TRBJ2-5; the D is unclear. V lost 3 bases and J lost 8, with 11 bases in between. CDR3 length: 12 residues. Per germline, CDR1 SGDLS and CDR2 YYNGEE. Full variable domain (outside the CDR3, taken from reference TRBV9 and TRBJ2-5): DSGVTQTPKHLITATGQRVTLRCSPRSGDLSVYWYQQSLDQGLQFLIQYYNGEERAKGNILERFSAQQFPDLHSELNLSSLELGDSALYFCASSGSGVTQYFGPGTRLLVL.

This clonotype was picked up a small number of times. The chain combines TRBV18 with TRBJ1-3; TRBD1 might be the D (5 bases). The V end lost 4 bases, the J end lost 2 bases, and 6 bases lay between the germline ends. Germline loops: CDR1 KGHSH, CDR2 LQKENI. This CDR3 has 13 residues. Here the CDR3 DNA reads TGTGCCAGCTCACAGGGGACTGGAAACACCATATATTTT. It is translated as CASSQGTGNTIYF.

In this sample, this clonotype turned up many times. The chain uses TRBV2 and TRBJ2-1, with D perhaps TRBD2 (5 bases). The CDR3 consists of 13 residues. Germline V gene lookup returns CDR1 SNHLY and CDR2 FYNNEI. With 8 bases removed from V and 8 bases from J, the gap between germline ends came to 16 bases. The CDR3 DNA reads as TGTGCCAGCGCGGGCGGGTTTGGCGATGAGCAGTTCTTC. Translated, it gives CASAGGFGDEQFF.